This record looks at one T cell receptor beta chain sequence and its context. The antigen is unknown. Germline V lookup: CDR1 SQVTM, CDR2 ANQGSEA. There are 13 residues in the CDR3. TCRdb re-called the 5' RACE reads; every CDR3 protein appears as one record, without DNA. In all, the sample yields about 550,000 distinct CDR3 sequences. The record originates from a study of T cells expressing NK-cell markers. Study summary: Sorted CD3+CD56-NKG2C+, CD3+CD56+NKG2C- and CD3+CD56+NKG2C+ T cells were the source of the TCR beta repertoires. The study sequenced eight donors, seven HCMV-seropositive and one seronegative.

The study's findings and limits: Once again these clonotypes came out on top in the CD3+CD56-NKG2C+ fraction of a few donors.

The sequenced sample consisted of blood T cells: a sorted CD56 or NKG2C T cell subset, CD4+ or CD8+ T cells, or bulk PBMC T cells (not recorded which). This sequence was found in a man aged 18-30 years in good health. The V gene is TRBV29-1, the J gene TRBJ2-7; the TCRdb D gene call, TRBD1, has no DNA to confirm it. CDR3 amino acids: CSVYGDRAYEQYF.